This TCR beta chain emerged from a study of blood T cell repertoires in COVID-19. Looked up from germline, CDR1 is MDHEN and CDR2 is SYDVKM. J was trimmed by 0 bases and V by 1 base; bases with no gene match: 8. The CDR3 covers 18 residues. Per the original data handling: Amplification of reference gene primers was used by the study to estimate nucleated cell counts. Repertoires were generated with immunoSEQ multiplex PCR, while TCRdb's copy carries only in-frame clones and drops some. That table gives V, J and clone size, and the DNA gave D and trimming. Altogether 100,000 to 120,000 clones are present, approximately 85% being singletons, with the ten largest covering approximately 5.1%.

Sequencing was performed on peripheral blood. The rearrangement uses TRBV28 and TRBJ2-7, with 11 nucleotides matching TRBD2. This TCR derives from an older woman with COVID-19, enrolled during active disease. This chain's CDR3 is CASSLSTSGGLRSYEQYF. CDR3 DNA: TGTGCCAGCAGTTTATCCACTAGCGGGGGATTACGCTCCTACGAGCAGTACTTC.